The sequence of this TCR beta chain was determined in a study of shared clonotypes between healthy human individuals. This clone occurred a few times. Generated by immunoSEQ multiplex PCR, the TCRdb table keeps only in-frame clones and is missing some. The sample lists about half a million clones, 60% to 80% occurring once. CDR1 LNHDA and CDR2 SQIVND come from the germline V gene (reference sequence). Trimming removed 3 bases at V and 2 bases at J, with 10 bases between. This CDR3 comprises 14 residues. The clonotype comes from a woman between 35 and 50 years old in good health. Some clones in this sample may be carry-over from other donors' samples. The chain is built from TRBV19 and TRBJ1-2, with D possibly being TRBD1 (5 bases). The specimen sequenced was PBMCs. The CDR3 loop is CASSIMQGNYGYTF. In DNA form, the CDR3 reads TGTGCCAGTAGTATTATGCAGGGCAACTATGGCTACACCTTC.